This T cell receptor beta chain was sequenced during a study of blood T cell repertoires in COVID-19. Whole-study context: Both acute and convalescent COVID-19 samples were obtained from the United States, Italy and Spain. T cells, B-cell-depleted T cells, or PBMCs supplied cDNA or gDNA.

Participants were aged about 18 to 89 years from approximately 25 US areas. Self-reported history from a screening survey and questionnaire set each donor's cohort. TCRdb's copy holds only in-frame clones and misses some; the assay was immunoSEQ multiplex PCR. The sample carries about 280,000 clones, almost 90% recorded once. From germline, CDR1 is GTSNPN and CDR2 SVGIG (reference sequence). The V end lost 7 bases, the J end lost 10 bases, and 29 bases lay between the germline ends. The CDR3 extends over 16 amino acids. The sample taken for sequencing was PBMCs or T cells enriched from blood (not recorded which). The TCR was taken from a woman aged 18-29 years with acute COVID-19. V gene TRBV30 combines with J gene TRBJ2-1; a weak D match, TRBD2 (7 bases). The CDR3 is CASQAGASRNSGEQFF. The CDR3 nucleotides read TGTGCCTCCCAAGCAGGGGCTTCCCGTAATAGCGGGGAGCAGTTCTTC. The full variable domain, with the rest looked up from reference TRBV30 and TRBJ2-1, is SQTIHQWPATLVQPVGSPLSLECTVEGTSNPNLYWYRQAAGRGLQLLFYSVGIGQISSEVPQNLSASRPQDRQFILSSKKLLLSDSGFYLCASQAGASRNSGEQFFGPGTRLTVL.